This T cell receptor (beta chain) was recorded in a study of T cells in narcolepsy. Some clones are missing from TCRdb's copy, which holds only in-frame ones; the method was immunoSEQ multiplex PCR. The table has some 35,000 clones, roughly 80% seen once. Trimming took off 0 bases at V and 6 bases at J, with 8 bases between the two ends. Germline V lookup: CDR1 SEHNR, CDR2 FQNEAQ (reference sequence). This CDR3 has 13 residues. The sequencing input was memory (CD45RA-) CD4+ T cells from blood. V gene TRBV7-9 combines with J gene TRBJ1-2; D unresolved. This TCR was recovered from a human donor in good health. This chain's CDR3 is CASSLAPGNGYTF. Here the CDR3 DNA reads TGTGCCAGCAGCTTAGCTCCGGGGAATGGCTACACCTTC.